The 19 T cell receptor beta chains listed next were all sequenced from one sample in a study of OX40 agonist ivuxolimab in advanced cancers. The data were produced by immunoSEQ multiplex PCR, yet TCRdb's version contains in-frame clones alone and is incomplete. The sample shows roughly 79,000 clones, 80% to 95% of them seen only once. The sample consisted of CD4+ or CD8+ T cells sorted from blood, taken in a trial of the OX40 agonist ivuxolimab. The receptor source for this set is an adult with an advanced solid tumor such as melanoma, head and neck, liver or kidney cancer.

This clone was counted only a few times. This rearrangement joins TRBV4-1 to TRBJ1-1, with a possible D match to TRBD1 (6 bases). Trimming took off 1 base at V and 4 bases at J, with 10 bases between the two ends. Germline assignment: CDR1 MGHRA and CDR2 YSYEKL. CDR3 length equals 14 residues. The CDR3 here is CASSQAQGTTEAFF. Written as DNA, the CDR3 is TGCGCCAGCAGCCAAGCACAGGGCACCACTGAAGCTTTCTTT.

The chain combines TRBV6-1 with TRBJ1-2; tentative D call: TRBD1 (5 bases). The CDR3 sequence is 15 residues long. The ends were cut back, 6 bases at V and 4 bases at J, with 18 bases in the middle. Germline CDR1 is MNHNS and CDR2 is SASEGT. This CDR3 is CASREGTGGIYGYTF. In DNA, the CDR3 is TGTGCCAGCAGGGAGGGAACAGGAGGTATCTATGGCTACACCTTC.

The chain has TRBV4-3 and TRBJ1-1; D is possibly TRBD1 (5 bases). This CDR3 is built from 13 residues. V lost 6 bases, J lost 1 base, and 9 bases lay in between. CDR1 is LGHNA and CDR2 is YSLEER in the germline V gene. CDR3 in amino acids: CASRGRTNTEAFF. CDR3 nucleotides: TGCGCCAGCAGGGGACGCACGAACACTGAAGCTTTCTTT.

This sequence joins TRBV19 and TRBJ2-7, with a possible D match to TRBD2 (5 bases). CDR3 length equals 13 residues. Germline lookup yields CDR1 LNHDA and CDR2 SQIVND (reference sequence). V was shortened by 1 base and J by 2 bases, with 6 bases between the two germline ends. In DNA form, the CDR3 reads TGTGCCAGTAGTATAGCGAGGGCCTACGAGCAGTACTTC. Its protein product is CASSIARAYEQYF.

The V call is TRBV4-3, the J call TRBJ1-2, with D possibly being TRBD1 (5 bases). Trimming pared 3 bases from V and 4 bases from J, leaving 9 bases between. This CDR3 spans 13 amino acids. Germline lookup yields CDR1 LGHNA and CDR2 YSLEER. The CDR3 region has the DNA TGCGCCAGCAGCCAGACTCAGGGCTATGGCTACACCTTC. Protein: CASSQTQGYGYTF.

For the CDR3, the DNA is TGTGCCAGCAGTCGACCCGTGGGGAGCAATCAGCCCCAGCATTTT. It codes for CASSRPVGSNQPQHF. V usage is TRBV2 and J usage is TRBJ1-5, with D hard to call. The CDR3 totals 15 residues. The V end lost 5 bases, the J end lost 1 base, and 12 bases lay between the germline ends. The germline CDR1 and CDR2 sequences are SNHLY and FYNNEI.

By sample fraction, this clone is medium-sized. The rearrangement uses TRBV9 and TRBJ1-4; TRBD1 matches 8 bases. Losses at the gene ends were 3 bases for V and 6 bases for J; bases not matched to a gene: 4. Looked up from germline, CDR1 is SGDLS and CDR2 is YYNGEE. CDR3 length: 14 residues. The CDR3 region is CASSATGVHEKLFF. In DNA, the CDR3 is TGTGCCAGCAGCGCGACAGGGGTGCATGAAAAACTGTTTTTT.

The V and J genes are TRBV9 and TRBJ2-5; D unclear. V lost 4 bases, J lost 5 bases, and 15 bases lay in between. Germline assignment: CDR1 SGDLS and CDR2 YYNGEE. This CDR3 has 14 amino acids. CDR3 in amino acids: CASSPLGPAETQYF. DNA for the CDR3: TGTGCCAGCAGCCCCTTAGGTCCGGCGGAGACCCAGTACTTC.

The chain employs TRBV9 and TRBJ1-2; 10 bases are shared with TRBD1. Looked up from germline, CDR1 is SGDLS and CDR2 is YYNGEE. V trimming: 4 bases; J trimming: 6 bases; junction bases outside the gene matches: 6. The CDR3 runs 14 residues. The CDR3 region has the DNA TGTGCCAGCAGCTTAGGGACAGGGGCCCATGGCTACACCTTC. The encoded protein is CASSLGTGAHGYTF.

V and J are TRBV7-9 and TRBJ2-7; D is tentatively TRBD1 or TRBD2 (5 bases each). Per germline, CDR1 SEHNR and CDR2 FQNEAQ (reference sequence). V was shortened by 1 base and J by 4 bases, with 11 bases between the two germline ends. The CDR3 is made up of 14 amino acids. The CDR3 sequence: CASSLGDHPYEQYF. CDR3 nucleotides: TGTGCCAGCAGCTTAGGGGACCACCCTTACGAGCAGTACTTC.

V usage is TRBV29-1 and J usage is TRBJ2-2; D is perhaps TRBD1 or TRBD2 (6 bases each). This CDR3 comprises 12 residues. V was cut by 7 bases and J by 3 bases, with 9 bases left in between. The V gene's germline CDR1 is SQVTM and CDR2 ANQGSEA. In DNA, the CDR3 is TGCAGCGCTAGGGGGGACACCGGGGAGCTGTTTTTT. The encoded protein is CSARGDTGELFF.

There are many counts of this clone. This sequence joins TRBV7-9 and TRBJ2-2; D is ambiguous. There are 16 residues in the CDR3. Deletions cut 5 bases from V and 4 bases from J, with 17 bases between. Germline CDR1 is SEHNR and CDR2 is FQNEAQ (reference sequence). CDR3 coding DNA: TGTGCCAGCAGCGTACTCATGGCGGAGCGCACCGGGGAGCTGTTTTTT. Translation gives CASSVLMAERTGELFF.

This chain links TRBV11-2 with TRBJ2-5, with D possibly TRBD1 on 5 matching bases. CDR3 length: 12 residues. Looked up from germline, CDR1 is SGHAT and CDR2 is FQNNGV. V lost 0 bases to trimming and J lost 7 bases, with 6 bases between them. DNA of the CDR3: TGTGCCAGCAGCTTAGATGGGGCGACCCAGTACTTC. Translating gives CASSLDGATQYF.

V is TRBV11-2 and J is TRBJ2-3; the match to TRBD2 covers 11 bases. The CDR3 consists of 17 residues. With 2 bases clipped from V and 2 bases from J, the junction kept 6 bases outside the gene matches. The germline V gene has CDR1 SGHAT and CDR2 FQNNGV. The CDR3 reads CASSLMRLAGFTDTQYF. CDR3 DNA: TGTGCCAGCAGCTTAATGAGACTAGCGGGGTTCACAGATACGCAGTATTTT.

This clone occurred once. The V call is TRBV5-6, the J call TRBJ2-7, with TRBD2 as a possible D gene (5 bases). The CDR3 is 13 residues long. Deletions cut 2 bases from V and 1 base from J, with 7 bases between. Germline V gene sequence: CDR1 SGHDT, CDR2 YYEEEE. Written as DNA, the CDR3 is TGTGCCAGCAGCTTCGGGGTTTCCTACGAGCAGTACTTC. Translating gives CASSFGVSYEQYF.

In this sample, this clone turned up a few times. This chain links TRBV5-4 with TRBJ1-2, with TRBD1 identical over 8 bases. Trimming cost V 0 bases and J 0 bases; bases outside gene matches: 4. The CDR3 is 16 residues long. CDR1 and CDR2 (germline): SGHNT, YYREEE (reference sequence). The CDR3 loop reads CASSLGTGLANYGYTF. CDR3 nucleotides: TGTGCCAGCAGCTTGGGGACAGGGTTAGCTAACTATGGCTACACCTTC.

The chain carries TRBV6-4 and TRBJ1-5, with D maybe TRBD1 (5 bases). Per germline, CDR1 MRHNA and CDR2 SNTAGT. CDR3 length: 15 amino acids. Trimming left V 2 bases short and J 2 bases short, with 10 bases between. Written as DNA, the CDR3 is TGTGCCAGCAGTGACAGGGGTGCCGGCAATCAGCCCCAGCATTTT. It specifies CASSDRGAGNQPQHF.

V and J are TRBV27 and TRBJ2-3; D is possibly TRBD1 (5 bases). The CDR3 spans 14 residues. With 3 bases removed from V and 5 bases from J, the gap between germline ends came to 12 bases. Germline values: CDR1 MNHEY, CDR2 SMNVEV (reference sequence). In nucleotides, the CDR3 is TGTGCCAGCAGTTTGGTAGGGGCTGGAGATACGCAGTATTTT. This encodes CASSLVGAGDTQYF.

This chain uses TRBV6-1 with TRBJ2-1; possibly TRBD1 or TRBD2 for D (5 bases each). V lost 6 bases, J lost 4 bases, and 16 bases lay in between. The germline V gene encodes CDR1 MNHNS and CDR2 SASEGT. The CDR3 is made up of 15 amino acids. DNA of the CDR3: TGTGCCAGCAGGCCGGGACGCGGACTTTACAATGAGCAGTTCTTC. Translation gives CASRPGRGLYNEQFF.